This paragraph reports one T cell receptor beta chain. This record belongs to a study of response to subunit inactivated influenza vaccine. TCRdb reprocessed the RT-PCR reads with MiXCR, giving one entry per CDR3 protein. Of about 540,000 distinct CDR3 sequences listed, under 25% are singletons. V lost 6 bases and J 1 base, leaving 10 bases between the germline ends. The germline V gene encodes CDR1 MDHEN and CDR2 SYDVKM. This CDR3 has 13 residues. This sample was also put to use in a study of T cells expressing NK-cell markers. That work contributes: Making the TCR beta cDNA relied on 5'RACE template switching with UMIs. The same clonotypes also predominated in the CD3+CD56-NKG2C+ fraction of several donors.

The V call is TRBV28, the J call TRBJ2-7; the D is unclear. This sequence was found in a man aged 45 to 65 who received an inactivated influenza vaccine. The sample here was CD4+ T cells sorted from PBMCs, taken about 12 days after vaccination. CDR3 in DNA: TGTGCCAGCAGACCTAGTAGTTCCTACGAGCAGTACTTC. It translates to CASRPSSSYEQYF.